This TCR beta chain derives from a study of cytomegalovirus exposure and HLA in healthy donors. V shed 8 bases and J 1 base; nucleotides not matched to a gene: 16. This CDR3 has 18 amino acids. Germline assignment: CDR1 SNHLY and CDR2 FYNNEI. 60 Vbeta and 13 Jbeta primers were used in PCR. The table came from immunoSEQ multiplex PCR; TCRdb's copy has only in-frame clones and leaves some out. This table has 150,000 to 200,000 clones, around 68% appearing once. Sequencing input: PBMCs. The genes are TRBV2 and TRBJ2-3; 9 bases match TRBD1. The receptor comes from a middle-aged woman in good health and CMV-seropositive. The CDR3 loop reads CASWGTGSYGTRTDTQYF. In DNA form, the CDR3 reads TGTGCCAGCTGGGGGACAGGGTCATACGGGACTCGCACAGATACGCAGTATTTT.